This TCR beta chain was obtained from a study of blood T cell repertoires in COVID-19. Germline assignment: CDR1 SGHTA and CDR2 FQGNSA. CDR3 length equals 17 residues. The V gene end was trimmed by 5 bases and the J gene end by 4 bases; junction bases not matched to a gene: 10. The assay was immunoSEQ multiplex PCR, and TCRdb's table has in-frame clones only and misses some. The data show roughly 150,000 clones, with roughly 88% seen just once and approximately 9.7% held by the top ten. Sequenced material: peripheral blood. The J gene is TRBJ2-7, the V gene TRBV7-2; 14 nucleotides agree with TRBD2. The receptor's source is a woman in her forties or fifties with acute or convalescent COVID-19. The CDR3: CASSLGLAGGVSYEQYF. The CDR3 DNA follows: TGTGCCAGCAGCCTAGGACTAGCGGGGGGAGTGTCGTACGAGCAGTACTTC.